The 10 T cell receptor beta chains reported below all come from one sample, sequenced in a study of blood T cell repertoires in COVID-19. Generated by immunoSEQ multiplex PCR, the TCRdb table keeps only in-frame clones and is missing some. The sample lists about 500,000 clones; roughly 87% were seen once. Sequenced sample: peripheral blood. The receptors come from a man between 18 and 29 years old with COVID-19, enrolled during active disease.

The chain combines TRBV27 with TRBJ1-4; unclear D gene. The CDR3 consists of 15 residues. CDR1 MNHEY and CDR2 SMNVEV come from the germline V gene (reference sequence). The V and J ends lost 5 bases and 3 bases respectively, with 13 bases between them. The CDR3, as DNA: TGTGCCAGCAGTCTCCGGGGAAGCCCTAATGAAAAACTGTTTTTT. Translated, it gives CASSLRGSPNEKLFF. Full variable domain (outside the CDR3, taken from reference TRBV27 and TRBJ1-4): EAQVTQNPRYLITVTGKKLTVTCSQNMNHEYMSWYRQDPGLGLRQIYYSMNVEVTDKGDVPEGYKVSRKEKRNFPLILESPSPNQTSLYFCASSLRGSPNEKLFFGSGTQLSVL.

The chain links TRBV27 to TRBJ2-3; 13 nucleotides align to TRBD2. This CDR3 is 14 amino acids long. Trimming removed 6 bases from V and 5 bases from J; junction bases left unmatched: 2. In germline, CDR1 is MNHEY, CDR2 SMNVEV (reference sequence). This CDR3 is CASRTSGRVDTQYF. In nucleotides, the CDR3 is TGTGCCAGCAGAACTAGCGGGAGGGTAGATACGCAGTATTTT.

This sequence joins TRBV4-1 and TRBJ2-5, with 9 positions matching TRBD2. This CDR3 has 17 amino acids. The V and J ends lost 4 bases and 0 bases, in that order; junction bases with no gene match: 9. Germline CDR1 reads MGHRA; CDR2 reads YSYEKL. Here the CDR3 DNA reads TGCGCCAGCAGCCCCGCGACTAGCGGAGCGTACCAAGAGACCCAGTACTTC. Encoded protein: CASSPATSGAYQETQYF.

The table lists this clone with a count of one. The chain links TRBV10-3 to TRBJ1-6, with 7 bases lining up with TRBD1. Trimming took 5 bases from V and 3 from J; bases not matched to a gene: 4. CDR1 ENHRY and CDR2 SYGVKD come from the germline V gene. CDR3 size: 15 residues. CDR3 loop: CAISPGQSYNSPLHF. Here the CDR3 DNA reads TGTGCCATCAGTCCGGGACAGAGCTATAATTCACCCCTCCACTTT.

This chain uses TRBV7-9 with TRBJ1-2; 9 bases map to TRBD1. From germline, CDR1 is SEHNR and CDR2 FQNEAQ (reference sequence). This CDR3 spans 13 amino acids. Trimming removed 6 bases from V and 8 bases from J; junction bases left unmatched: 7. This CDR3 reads CASRNGQGSGYTF. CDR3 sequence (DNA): TGTGCCAGCAGAAATGGACAGGGGAGCGGCTACACCTTC. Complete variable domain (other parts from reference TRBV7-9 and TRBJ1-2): DTGVSQNPRHKITKRGQNVTFRCDPISEHNRLYWYRQTLGQGPEFLTYFQNEAQLEKSRLLSDRFSAERPKGSFSTLEIQRTEQGDSAMYLCASRNGQGSGYTFGSGTRLTVV.

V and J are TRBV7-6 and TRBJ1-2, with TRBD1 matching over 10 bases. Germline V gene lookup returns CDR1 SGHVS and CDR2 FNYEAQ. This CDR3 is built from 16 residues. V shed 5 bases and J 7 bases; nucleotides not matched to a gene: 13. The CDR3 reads CASSPSTPGQGSGYTF. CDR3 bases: TGTGCCAGCAGCCCATCTACACCGGGACAGGGGTCTGGCTACACCTTC. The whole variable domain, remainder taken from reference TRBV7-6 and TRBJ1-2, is GAGVSQSPRYKVTKRGQDVALRCDPISGHVSLYWYRQALGQGPEFLTYFNYEAQQDKSGLPNDRFSAERPEGSISTLTIQRTEQRDSAMYRCASSPSTPGQGSGYTFGSGTRLTVV.

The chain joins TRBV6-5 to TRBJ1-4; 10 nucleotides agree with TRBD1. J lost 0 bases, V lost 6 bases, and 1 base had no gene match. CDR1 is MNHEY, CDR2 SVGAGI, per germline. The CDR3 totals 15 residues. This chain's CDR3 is CASRGTGATNEKLFF. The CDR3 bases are TGTGCCAGCAGAGGGACAGGGGCAACTAATGAAAAACTGTTTTTT.

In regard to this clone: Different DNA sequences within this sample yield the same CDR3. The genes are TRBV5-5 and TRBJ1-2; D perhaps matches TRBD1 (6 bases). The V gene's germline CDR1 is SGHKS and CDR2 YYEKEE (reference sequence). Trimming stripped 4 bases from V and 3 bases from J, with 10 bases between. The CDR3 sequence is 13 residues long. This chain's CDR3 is CASSGRGDYGYTF. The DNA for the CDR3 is TGTGCCAGCAGCGGCAGGGGAGACTATGGCTACACCTTC. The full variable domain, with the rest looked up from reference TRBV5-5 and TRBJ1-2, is DAGVTQSPTHLIKTRGQQVTLRCSPISGHKSVSWYQQVLGQGPQFIFQYYEKEERGRGNFPDRFSARQFPNYSSELNVNALLLGDSALYLCASSGRGDYGYTFGSGTRLTVV.

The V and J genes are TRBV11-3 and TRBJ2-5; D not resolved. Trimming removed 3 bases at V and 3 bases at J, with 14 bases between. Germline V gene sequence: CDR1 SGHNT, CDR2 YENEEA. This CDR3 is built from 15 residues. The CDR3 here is CASSFNGGGKETQYF. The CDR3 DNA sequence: TGTGCCAGCAGCTTTAACGGTGGCGGTAAAGAGACCCAGTACTTC.

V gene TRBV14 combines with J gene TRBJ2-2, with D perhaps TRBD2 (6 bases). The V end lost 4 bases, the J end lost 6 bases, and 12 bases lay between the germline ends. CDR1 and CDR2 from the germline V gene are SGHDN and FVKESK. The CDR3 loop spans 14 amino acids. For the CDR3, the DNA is TGTGCCAGCAGCCCCGGCACGGGGGCCGGGGAGCTGTTTTTT. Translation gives CASSPGTGAGELFF.